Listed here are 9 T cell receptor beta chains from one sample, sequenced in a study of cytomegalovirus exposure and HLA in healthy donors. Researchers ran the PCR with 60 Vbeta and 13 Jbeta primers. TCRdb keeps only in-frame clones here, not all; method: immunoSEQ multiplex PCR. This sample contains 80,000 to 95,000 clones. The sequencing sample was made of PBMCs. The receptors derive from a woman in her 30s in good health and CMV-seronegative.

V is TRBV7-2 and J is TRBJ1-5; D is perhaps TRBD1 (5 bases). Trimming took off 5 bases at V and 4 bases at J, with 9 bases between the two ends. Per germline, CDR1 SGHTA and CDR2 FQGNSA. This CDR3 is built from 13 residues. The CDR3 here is CASSVRGNQPQHF. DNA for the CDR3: TGTGCCAGCAGCGTCCGGGGGAATCAGCCCCAGCATTTT.

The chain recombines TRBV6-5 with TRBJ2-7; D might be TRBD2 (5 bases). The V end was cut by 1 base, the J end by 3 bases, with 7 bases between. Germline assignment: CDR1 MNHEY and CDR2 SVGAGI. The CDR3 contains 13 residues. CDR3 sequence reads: CASSYLAGYEQYF. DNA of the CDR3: TGTGCCAGCAGTTACTTGGCGGGCTACGAGCAGTACTTC.

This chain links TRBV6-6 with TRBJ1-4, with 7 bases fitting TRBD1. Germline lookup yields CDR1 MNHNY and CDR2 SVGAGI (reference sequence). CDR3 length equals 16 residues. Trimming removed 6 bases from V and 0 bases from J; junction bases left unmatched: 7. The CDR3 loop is CASSPRDRSTNEKLFF. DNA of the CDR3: TGTGCCAGCAGCCCTCGGGACAGATCAACTAATGAAAAACTGTTTTTT.

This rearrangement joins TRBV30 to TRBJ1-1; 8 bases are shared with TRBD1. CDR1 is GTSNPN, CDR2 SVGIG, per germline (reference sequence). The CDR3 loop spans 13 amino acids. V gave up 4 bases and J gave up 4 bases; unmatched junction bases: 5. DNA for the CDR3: TGTGCCTGGACCTTGGGACAGGCCACTGAAGCTTTCTTT. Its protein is CAWTLGQATEAFF.

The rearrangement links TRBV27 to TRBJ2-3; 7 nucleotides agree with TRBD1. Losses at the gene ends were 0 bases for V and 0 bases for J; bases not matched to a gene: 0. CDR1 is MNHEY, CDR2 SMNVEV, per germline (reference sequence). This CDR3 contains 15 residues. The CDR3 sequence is CASSLSGQSTDTQYF. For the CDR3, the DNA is TGTGCCAGCAGTTTATCGGGACAGAGCACAGATACGCAGTATTTT.

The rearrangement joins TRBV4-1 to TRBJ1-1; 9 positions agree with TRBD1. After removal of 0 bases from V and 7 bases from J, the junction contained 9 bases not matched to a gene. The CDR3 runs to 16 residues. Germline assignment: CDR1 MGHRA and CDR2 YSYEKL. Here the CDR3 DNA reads TGCGCCAGCAGCCAAGATCGGACAGGGGCGACGATTGAAGCTTTCTTT. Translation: CASSQDRTGATIEAFF.

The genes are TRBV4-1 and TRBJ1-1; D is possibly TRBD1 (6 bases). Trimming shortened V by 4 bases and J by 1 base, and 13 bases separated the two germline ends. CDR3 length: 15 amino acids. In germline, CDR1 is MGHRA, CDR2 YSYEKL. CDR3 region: CASSRAGAKNTEAFF. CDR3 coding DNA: TGCGCCAGCAGCCGGGCAGGGGCGAAGAACACTGAAGCTTTCTTT.

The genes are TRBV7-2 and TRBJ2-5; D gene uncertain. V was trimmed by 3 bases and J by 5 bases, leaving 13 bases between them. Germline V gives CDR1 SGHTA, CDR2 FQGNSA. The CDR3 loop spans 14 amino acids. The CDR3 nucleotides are TGTGCCAGCAGCTTGAGGCTAGTGTACGAGACCCAGTACTTC. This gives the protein CASSLRLVYETQYF.

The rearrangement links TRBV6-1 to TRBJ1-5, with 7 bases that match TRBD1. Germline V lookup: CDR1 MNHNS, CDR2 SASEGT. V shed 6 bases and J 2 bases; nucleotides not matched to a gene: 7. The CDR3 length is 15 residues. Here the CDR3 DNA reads TGTGCCAGCAGCCTGACTGACAGGGGCAATCAGCCCCAGCATTTT. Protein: CASSLTDRGNQPQHF.